This T cell receptor (beta chain) was captured by sequencing in a study of blood T cell repertoires in COVID-19. Study-wide context: The samples span acute and convalescent COVID-19 from the United States, Italy and Spain. The analysed material was cDNA or gDNA that came from T cells, B-cell-depleted T cells, or PBMCs.

Method: immunoSEQ multiplex PCR; TCRdb's copy keeps in-frame clones and lacks some. The sample has tens of thousands of clones, roughly nine tenths seen once. The CDR3 has 16 residues. The germline V gene has CDR1 KGHSH and CDR2 LQKENI. J gave up 7 bases and V 3 bases, and 10 bases lay outside the gene matches. Sequencing was done on a sample of peripheral blood. The chain couples TRBV18 to TRBJ1-4; TRBD1 matches 8 bases. The TCR originated in a human donor in a cohort sampled during active COVID-19. The CDR3 here is CASSPSRTGFLEKLFF. The CDR3 DNA is TGTGCCAGCTCACCTTCCCGGACAGGGTTTCTTGAAAAACTGTTTTTT.